These 30 T cell receptor beta chains were all obtained from the same sample, sequenced in a study of cytomegalovirus exposure and HLA in healthy donors (dated by TCRdb to the late 2010s). The library was obtained by the immunoSEQ multiplex PCR assay. For the multiplex PCR, a mixture combining 60 forward primers for TCR Vbeta segments and 13 reverse primers for TCR Jbeta segments was used. TCRdb took over this immuneACCESS table, retaining in-frame rearrangements with V and J assigned. Such tables are incomplete; in checked studies, under half of the missing clones stem from an unresolved V gene, and the remainder is unexplained. For this sample there are about 140,000 clones; 66% appear just once. The ten largest clones add up to 5.5% to 7% of the sample. The sample consisted of PBMCs. These receptor sequences come from a woman aged 55-70 years in good health and CMV-seronegative.

This clone was counted once. V usage is TRBV27 and J usage is TRBJ2-5, with D perhaps TRBD2 (6 bases). Germline V lookup: CDR1 MNHEY, CDR2 SMNVEV (reference sequence). This CDR3 is built from 14 residues. Trimming left V 5 bases short and J 1 base short, with 11 bases between. The CDR3 region has the DNA TGTGCCAGCAGTCACCCGGGACTCCAAGAGACCCAGTACTTC. Translation gives CASSHPGLQETQYF.

The genes are TRBV27 and TRBJ2-1; 8 bases match TRBD2. This CDR3 region has 15 residues. CDR1 and CDR2 from the germline V gene are MNHEY and SMNVEV (reference sequence). Trimming took 6 bases from V and 4 from J; bases not matched to a gene: 8. The CDR3 sequence: CASRLDSGVYNEQFF. The CDR3 DNA reads TGTGCCAGCAGGTTAGATAGCGGGGTGTACAATGAGCAGTTCTTC.

The chain has TRBV7-2 and TRBJ1-1; D is unresolved. Germline loops: CDR1 SGHTA, CDR2 FQGNSA. V was cut by 5 bases and J by 11 bases, with 15 bases left in between. The CDR3 has 12 residues. The CDR3 DNA follows: TGTGCCAGCAGCCTTGCGCGCCTGGAGGCTTTCTTT. Residues: CASSLARLEAFF.

This clone has more than one count but fewer than ten. The chain combines TRBV2 with TRBJ2-1; possible D gene TRBD2, 6 bases. Trimming pared 5 bases from V and 5 bases from J, leaving 10 bases between. The CDR3 covers 13 residues. CDR1 and CDR2 from the germline V gene are SNHLY and FYNNEI. The CDR3 is CASSSGLNNEQFF. The CDR3 coding sequence is TGTGCCAGCAGTTCAGGACTAAACAATGAGCAGTTCTTC.

The chain has TRBV5-1 and TRBJ2-7; D remains ambiguous. The CDR3 has 15 residues. With 1 base removed from V and 0 bases from J, the gap between germline ends came to 11 bases. Germline lookup yields CDR1 SGHRS and CDR2 YFSETQ. The CDR3, as DNA: TGCGCCAGCAGCTTGCGGTTGGAGAGCTCCTACGAGCAGTACTTC. Amino acid sequence: CASSLRLESSYEQYF.

This clone was counted once. The CDR3 coding sequence is TGTGCCAGCTCACAGAAATTAAACACTGAAGCTTTCTTT. It is translated as CASSQKLNTEAFF. This rearrangement joins TRBV19 to TRBJ1-1; the D is unclear. This CDR3 spans 13 amino acids. V lost 9 bases and J 2 bases, leaving 13 bases between the germline ends. The V gene's germline CDR1 is LNHDA and CDR2 SQIVND (reference sequence).

This chain connects TRBV6-1 to TRBJ1-2; D is undetermined. The CDR3 is made up of 13 amino acids. Looked up from germline, CDR1 is MNHNS and CDR2 is SASEGT. V lost 6 bases, J lost 2 bases, and 10 bases lay in between. For the CDR3, the DNA is TGTGCCAGCAGCCACGGTTCCAACTATGGCTACACCTTC. Encoded protein: CASSHGSNYGYTF.

This chain connects TRBV7-3 to TRBJ1-2, with D uncertain. Germline lookup yields CDR1 SGHTA and CDR2 FQGTGA. CDR3 length equals 13 residues. V was trimmed by 3 bases and J by 1 base, leaving 6 bases between them. The CDR3 here is CASSLNSNYGYTF. The CDR3 bases are TGTGCCAGCAGCTTGAACAGTAACTATGGCTACACCTTC.

This clone was observed a few times. This chain connects TRBV4-1 to TRBJ2-7; 9 nucleotides line up with TRBD1. Looked up from germline, CDR1 is MGHRA and CDR2 is YSYEKL. This CDR3 contains 15 residues. After removal of 1 base from V and 3 bases from J, the junction contained 4 bases not matched to a gene. CDR3 in DNA: TGCGCCAGCAGCCAAGCACAGGGGGCGATCTACGAGCAGTACTTC. It codes for CASSQAQGAIYEQYF.

The chain joins TRBV5-6 to TRBJ2-5; 8 bases fit TRBD2. The end of the DNA fits TRBJ2-7 better, so the J call may be wrong. Germline CDR1 is SGHDT and CDR2 is YYEEEE. This CDR3 contains 14 residues. The CDR3 DNA follows: TGTGCCAGCAGCTTGCCGGGAGGGACCTACGAGCAGTACTTC. Its protein product is CASSLPGGTYEQYF.

This rearrangement joins TRBV2 to TRBJ2-5, with a possible D match to TRBD1 (5 bases). With the DNA end fitting TRBJ2-7 better, the J assignment may be wrong. Germline V gene sequence: CDR1 SNHLY, CDR2 FYNNEI. The CDR3 extends over 14 amino acids. The CDR3 loop reads CASSESAGPYEQYF. DNA for the CDR3: TGTGCCAGCAGTGAATCGGCAGGGCCTTACGAGCAGTACTTC.

This clone appeared a single time. The V call is TRBV28, the J call TRBJ2-7; the match to TRBD2 covers 9 bases. The CDR3 length is 15 residues. With V trimmed by 2 bases and J by 7 bases, 9 bases remained unmatched. Germline values: CDR1 MDHEN, CDR2 SYDVKM. For the CDR3, the DNA is TGTGCCAGCAGTTTAGGAAGCGGGAGGTGGGGGGAGCAGTACTTC. Translation gives CASSLGSGRWGEQYF.

The V and J genes are TRBV9 and TRBJ2-5, with a possible D match to TRBD2 (5 bases). There are 15 residues in the CDR3. Trimming removed 0 bases from V and 3 bases from J, with 12 bases in between. Germline CDR1 is SGDLS and CDR2 is YYNGEE. The CDR3 bases are TGTGCCAGCAGCGTAGGTCCTGGACTCAAAGAGACCCAGTACTTC. This sequence encodes CASSVGPGLKETQYF.

This clone was found a few times. V gene TRBV27 combines with J gene TRBJ1-2, with 11 bases matching TRBD1. The J segment lost 9 bases and the V segment lost 8 bases, leaving 14 bases of the junction unmatched. Germline lookup yields CDR1 MNHEY and CDR2 SMNVEV (reference sequence). The CDR3 has 15 amino acids. The CDR3: CASVSGTGGTGSYTF. DNA of the CDR3: TGTGCCAGCGTCTCCGGGACAGGGGGGACCGGTAGCTACACCTTC.

This clone was seen a handful of times. This chain joins TRBV7-9 and TRBJ1-4; no clear D. The CDR3 spans 13 residues. Germline V gene lookup returns CDR1 SEHNR and CDR2 FQNEAQ (reference sequence). Trimming removed 5 bases at V and 10 bases at J, with 14 bases between. CDR3 nucleotide sequence: TGTGCCAGCAGCCCGCCCACACGGGGAAAACTGTTTTTT. This gives the protein CASSPPTRGKLFF.

The gene calls are TRBV5-1 and TRBJ2-5; 15 nucleotides align to TRBD2. This CDR3 spans 20 amino acids. Germline CDR1 is SGHRS and CDR2 is YFSETQ. The V gene end was trimmed by 4 bases and the J gene end by 3 bases; junction bases not matched to a gene: 16. The CDR3 reads CASSPARTSGGAGFEETQYF. Here the CDR3 DNA reads TGCGCCAGCAGCCCGGCCCGGACTAGCGGGGGGGCCGGGTTCGAAGAGACCCAGTACTTC.

CDR3 sequence (DNA): TGTGCCAGCAGTGAAGGGCTTCCCCCCGCGGGGATGACCTACGAGCAGTACTTC. Residues: CASSEGLPPAGMTYEQYF. The chain is built from TRBV2 and TRBJ2-7; the D gene is possibly TRBD2 (6 bases). CDR1 is SNHLY and CDR2 is FYNNEI in the germline V gene. Trimming cost V 1 base and J 2 bases, with 21 bases left between them. The CDR3 covers 18 residues.

The chain recombines TRBV7-9 with TRBJ2-7; tentatively, D is TRBD1 (5 bases). The CDR3 is made up of 15 amino acids. V was pared by 5 bases and J by 3 bases, with 17 bases between. From germline, CDR1 is SEHNR and CDR2 FQNEAQ (reference sequence). CDR3 in DNA: TGTGCCAGCAGCCTCGGGTCGGCAGGGAACTACGAGCAGTACTTC. Amino acids: CASSLGSAGNYEQYF.

The V call is TRBV2, the J call TRBJ2-7; 11 bases fit TRBD1. CDR1 SNHLY and CDR2 FYNNEI come from the germline V gene. CDR3 length: 15 amino acids. The ends lost 3 bases at V and 9 bases at J; junction bases unmatched: 10. The CDR3 protein is CASSDQPGTGGGQYF. In nucleotides, the CDR3 is TGTGCCAGCAGTGATCAGCCCGGGACAGGGGGTGGGCAGTACTTC.

J is TRBJ1-3 and V is TRBV14; possible D gene TRBD1, 5 bases. Germline CDR1 reads SGHDN; CDR2 reads FVKESK. V was shortened by 2 bases and J by 0 bases, with 14 bases between the two germline ends. This CDR3 region has 17 residues. This chain's CDR3 is CASSQPGTFFSGNTIYF. The DNA for the CDR3 is TGTGCCAGCAGCCAACCCGGGACTTTTTTCTCTGGAAACACCATATATTTT.

This clone was picked up a small number of times. This chain connects TRBV4-2 to TRBJ2-1; TRBD2 is a possible D gene (7 bases). From germline, CDR1 is LGHNA and CDR2 YNFKEQ. The CDR3 is made up of 14 amino acids. The V gene lost 0 bases and the J gene lost 10 bases, with 13 bases spanning the gap. The CDR3 reads CASSQDRGGTEQFF. As DNA, the CDR3 is TGTGCCAGCAGCCAAGATAGGGGGGGGACCGAGCAGTTCTTC.

This clone turned up a few times. V usage is TRBV4-1 and J usage is TRBJ1-4, with D possibly matching TRBD1 (6 bases). The CDR3 sequence is 13 residues long. Between the trimmed V and J ends, which lost 1 base and 9 bases, there was a span of 9 bases. Germline CDR1 reads MGHRA; CDR2 reads YSYEKL. Written as DNA, the CDR3 is TGCGCCAGCAGCCAAGTCCAGGGGAAAAAACTGTTTTTT. Its protein product is CASSQVQGKKLFF.

The V call is TRBV5-1, the J call TRBJ1-2, with TRBD1 matching 7 bases. CDR3 length: 14 residues. Trimming removed 4 bases from V and 4 bases from J; junction bases left unmatched: 7. Germline loops: CDR1 SGHRS, CDR2 YFSETQ. CDR3 in amino acids: CASSPEGTAYGYTF. Here the CDR3 DNA reads TGCGCCAGCAGCCCAGAGGGGACAGCCTATGGCTACACCTTC.

The chain combines TRBV11-3 with TRBJ2-1; 10 bases fit TRBD1. The V gene end was trimmed by 3 bases and the J gene end by 7 bases; junction bases not matched to a gene: 6. Germline V CDR1 and CDR2: SGHNT, YENEEA. The CDR3 has 15 amino acids. CDR3 in amino acids: CASSFPGQGRNEQFF. CDR3 DNA sequence: TGTGCCAGCAGCTTTCCGGGACAGGGGAGGAATGAGCAGTTCTTC.

In nucleotides, the CDR3 is TGTGCCAGCAGCTTAGGATCTAGCGGGGGACAAAATGAGCAGTTCTTC. Translated, it gives CASSLGSSGGQNEQFF. The gene calls are TRBV11-3 and TRBJ2-1; 10 positions agree with TRBD2. The V and J ends lost 1 base and 7 bases, in that order; junction bases with no gene match: 7. The CDR3 covers 16 residues. Germline CDR1 reads SGHNT; CDR2 reads YENEEA. Combining the CDR3 with reference TRBV11-3 and TRBJ2-1 gives the whole variable domain EAGVVQSPRYKIIEKKQPVAFWCNPISGHNTLYWYLQNLGQGPELLIRYENEEAVDDSQLPKDRFSAERLKGVDSTLKIQPAELGDSAVYLCASSLGSSGGQNEQFFGPGTRLTVL.

The chain couples TRBV28 to TRBJ1-3; D perhaps matches TRBD1 (5 bases). Trimming pared 7 bases from V and 2 bases from J, leaving 15 bases between. This CDR3 contains 15 residues. CDR1 is MDHEN, CDR2 SYDVKM, per germline. The CDR3 sequence is CASTAPGGPGNTIYF. CDR3 in DNA: TGTGCCAGCACCGCCCCGGGGGGACCTGGAAACACCATATATTTT.

J is TRBJ1-2 and V is TRBV6-5; TRBD1 agrees at 8 bases. Trimming cost V 7 bases and J 6 bases; bases outside gene matches: 7. The CDR3 runs 13 residues. CDR1 MNHEY and CDR2 SVGAGI come from the germline V gene. The CDR3 DNA follows: TGTGCCAGCACCCAGGGACAGGTCAATGGCTACACCTTC. Amino acid sequence: CASTQGQVNGYTF.

The chain has TRBV5-1 and TRBJ1-3; TRBD1 might be the D (5 bases). The germline CDR1 and CDR2 sequences are SGHRS and YFSETQ. Trimming shortened V by 0 bases and J by 1 base, and 8 bases separated the two germline ends. The CDR3 covers 15 residues. CDR3 nucleotide sequence: TGCGCCAGCAGCTTGGAGGGGCAATCTGGAAACACCATATATTTT. Translating it yields CASSLEGQSGNTIYF.

The V and J genes are TRBV6-5 and TRBJ2-3, with a tentative D call TRBD1 (5 bases). Germline-derived CDR1 and CDR2 are MNHEY and SVGAGI. This CDR3 contains 15 residues. V was clipped by 4 bases and J by 4 bases, with 15 bases between them. The CDR3 nucleotides read TGTGCCAGCAGTTTCCGGGCCCCAGGGCCAGATACGCAGTATTTT. It encodes CASSFRAPGPDTQYF.

The CDR3 protein is CAISTALAGRQDTQYF. CDR3 nucleotide sequence: TGTGCCATCAGTACCGCCCTGGCGGGAAGGCAGGATACGCAGTATTTT. The chain is built from TRBV10-3 and TRBJ2-3; D possibly corresponds to TRBD2 (6 bases). Per the germline V gene, CDR1 is ENHRY and CDR2 is SYGVKD. The CDR3 totals 16 residues. The V gene lost 5 bases and the J gene lost 6 bases, with 21 bases spanning the gap.